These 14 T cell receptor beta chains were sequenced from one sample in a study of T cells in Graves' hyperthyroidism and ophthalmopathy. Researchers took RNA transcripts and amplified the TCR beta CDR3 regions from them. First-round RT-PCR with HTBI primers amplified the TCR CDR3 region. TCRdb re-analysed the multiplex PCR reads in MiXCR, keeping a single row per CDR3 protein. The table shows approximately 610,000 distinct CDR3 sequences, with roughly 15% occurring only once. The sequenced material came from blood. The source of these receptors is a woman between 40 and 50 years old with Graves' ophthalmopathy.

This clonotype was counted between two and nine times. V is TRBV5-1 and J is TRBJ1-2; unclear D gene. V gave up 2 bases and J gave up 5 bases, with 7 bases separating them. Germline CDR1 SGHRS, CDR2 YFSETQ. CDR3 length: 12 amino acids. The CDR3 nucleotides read TGCGCCAGCAGCTTTGAGCATTATGGCTACACCTTC. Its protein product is CASSFEHYGYTF. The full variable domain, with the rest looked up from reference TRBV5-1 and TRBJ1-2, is KAGVTQTPRYLIKTRGQQVTLSCSPISGHRSVSWYQQTPGQGLQFLFEYFSETQRNKGNFPGRFSGRQFSNSRSEMNVSTLELGDSALYLCASSFEHYGYTFGSGTRLTVV.

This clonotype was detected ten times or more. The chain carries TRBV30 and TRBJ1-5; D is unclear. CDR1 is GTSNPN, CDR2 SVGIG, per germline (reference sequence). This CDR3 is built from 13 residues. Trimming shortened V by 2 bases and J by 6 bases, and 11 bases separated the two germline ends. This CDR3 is CAWSKGKGQPQHF. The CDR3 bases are TGTGCCTGGAGTAAAGGGAAGGGTCAGCCCCAGCATTTT.

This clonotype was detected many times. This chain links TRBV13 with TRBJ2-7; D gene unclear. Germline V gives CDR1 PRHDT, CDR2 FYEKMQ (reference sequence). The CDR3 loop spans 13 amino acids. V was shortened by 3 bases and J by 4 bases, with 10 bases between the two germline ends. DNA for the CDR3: TGTGCCAGCAGCTTCAATAAGGGATACGAGCAGTACTTC. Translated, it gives CASSFNKGYEQYF.

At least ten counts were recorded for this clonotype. CDR3 nucleotide sequence: TGTGCCAGCAGTTTAGGGACAGGGATTGGCAGTGGGACTGAAGCTTTCTTT. Its translation is CASSLGTGIGSGTEAFF. This chain joins TRBV28 and TRBJ1-1; 9 bases line up with TRBD1. CDR3 size: 17 residues. Germline CDR1 is MDHEN and CDR2 is SYDVKM. Losses at the gene ends were 2 bases for V and 5 bases for J; bases not matched to a gene: 12.

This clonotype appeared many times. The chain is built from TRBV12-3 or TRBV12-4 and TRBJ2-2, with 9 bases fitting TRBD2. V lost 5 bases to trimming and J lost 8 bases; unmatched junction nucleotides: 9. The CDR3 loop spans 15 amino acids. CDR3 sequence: CASSPWTSVRGELFF. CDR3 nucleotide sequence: TGTGCCAGCAGTCCCTGGACTAGCGTGAGGGGGGAGCTGTTTTTT.

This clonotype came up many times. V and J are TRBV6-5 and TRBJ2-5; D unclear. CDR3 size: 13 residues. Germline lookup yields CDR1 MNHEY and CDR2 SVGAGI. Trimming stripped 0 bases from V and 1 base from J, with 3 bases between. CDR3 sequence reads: CASSYSSQETQYF. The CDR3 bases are TGTGCCAGCAGTTACTCTTCCCAAGAGACCCAGTACTTC.

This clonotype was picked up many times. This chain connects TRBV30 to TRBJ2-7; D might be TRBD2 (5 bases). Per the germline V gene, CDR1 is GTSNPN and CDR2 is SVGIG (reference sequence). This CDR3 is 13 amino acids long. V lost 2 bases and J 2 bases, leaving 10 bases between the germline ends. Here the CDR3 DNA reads TGTGCCTGGAGTTCCGGGAATCCCTACGAGCAGTACTTC. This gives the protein CAWSSGNPYEQYF.

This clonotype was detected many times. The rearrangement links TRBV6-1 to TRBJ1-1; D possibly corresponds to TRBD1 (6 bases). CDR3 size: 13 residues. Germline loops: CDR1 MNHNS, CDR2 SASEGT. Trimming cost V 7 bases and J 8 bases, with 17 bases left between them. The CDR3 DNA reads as TGTGCCAGCAAAATTCATGGGGGGCTAGAAGCTTTCTTT. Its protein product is CASKIHGGLEAFF.

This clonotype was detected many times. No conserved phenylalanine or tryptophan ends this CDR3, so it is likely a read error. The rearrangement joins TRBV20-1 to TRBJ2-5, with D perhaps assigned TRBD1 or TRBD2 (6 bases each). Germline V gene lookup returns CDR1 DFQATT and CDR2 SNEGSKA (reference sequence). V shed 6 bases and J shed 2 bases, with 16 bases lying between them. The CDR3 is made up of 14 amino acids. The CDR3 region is CSAPEEGTQETQYL. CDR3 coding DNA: TGCAGTGCCCCGGAGGAGGGGACACAAGAGACCCAGTACCTC.

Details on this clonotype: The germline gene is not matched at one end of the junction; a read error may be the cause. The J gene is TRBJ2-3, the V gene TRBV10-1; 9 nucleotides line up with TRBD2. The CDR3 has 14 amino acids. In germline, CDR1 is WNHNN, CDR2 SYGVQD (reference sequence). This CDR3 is CASSLAGLTDTRYF. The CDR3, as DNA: TGCGCCAGCAGTCTAGCGGGACTCACAGATACGCGGTATTTT.

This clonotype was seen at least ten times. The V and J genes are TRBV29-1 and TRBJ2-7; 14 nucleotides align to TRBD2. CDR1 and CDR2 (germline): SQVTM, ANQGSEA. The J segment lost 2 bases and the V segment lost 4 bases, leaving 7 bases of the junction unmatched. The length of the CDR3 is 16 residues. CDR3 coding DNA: TGCAGCGTTGTAGGGACTAGCGGGAGAGGGACCTACGAGCAGTACTTC. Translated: CSVVGTSGRGTYEQYF.

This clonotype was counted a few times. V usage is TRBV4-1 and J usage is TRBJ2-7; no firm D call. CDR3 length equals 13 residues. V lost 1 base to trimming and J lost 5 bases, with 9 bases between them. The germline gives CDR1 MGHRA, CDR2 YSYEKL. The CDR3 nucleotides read TGCGCCAGCAGCCAAGTATCATTAAACGAGCAGTACTTC. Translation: CASSQVSLNEQYF.

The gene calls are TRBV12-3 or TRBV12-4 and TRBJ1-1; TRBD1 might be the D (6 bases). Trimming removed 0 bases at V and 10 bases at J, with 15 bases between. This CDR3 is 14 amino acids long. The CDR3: CASSLAGAGSAAFF. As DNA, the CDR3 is TGTGCCAGCAGTTTAGCGGGGGCAGGGTCGGCAGCTTTCTTT.

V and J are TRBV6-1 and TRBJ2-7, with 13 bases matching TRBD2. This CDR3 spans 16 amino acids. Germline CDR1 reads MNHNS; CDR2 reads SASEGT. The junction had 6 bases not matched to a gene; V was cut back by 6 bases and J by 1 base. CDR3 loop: CASRGTSGKLSYEQYF. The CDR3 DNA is TGTGCCAGCAGGGGGACTAGCGGGAAATTATCCTACGAGCAGTACTTC.